These 8 T cell receptor beta chains were sequenced from one sample in a study of immune characteristics of hereditary and idiopathic chronic pancreatitis. The pancreas tissue came from patients undergoing total pancreatectomy with islet autotransplantation. Repertoires were generated with immunoSEQ multiplex PCR, while TCRdb's copy carries only in-frame clones and drops some. The sample holds about 14,000 clones, more than 60% seen once. Material: pancreas tissue with hereditary chronic pancreatitis. These receptors all stem from a human donor with chronic pancreatitis.

CDR3 loop: CASSITGEWEKLFF. The DNA of the CDR3 is TGTGCCAGCAGTATTACAGGGGAATGGGAAAAACTGTTTTTT. This chain links TRBV28 with TRBJ1-4, with TRBD1 identical over 7 bases. Germline CDR1 is MDHEN and CDR2 is SYDVKM. The CDR3 sequence is 14 residues long. V trimming: 5 bases; J trimming: 8 bases; junction bases outside the gene matches: 8.

This chain connects TRBV28 to TRBJ1-2; TRBD1 matches 8 bases. CDR3 size: 14 residues. J gave up 5 bases and V 5 bases, and 7 bases lay outside the gene matches. CDR1 is MDHEN, CDR2 SYDVKM, per germline. Here the CDR3 reads CASSQDRVGYGYTF. In DNA form, the CDR3 reads TGTGCCAGCAGTCAGGACAGGGTAGGGTATGGCTACACCTTC.

The chain links TRBV2 to TRBJ2-5; TRBD1 matches at 7 bases. Per the germline V gene, CDR1 is SNHLY and CDR2 is FYNNEI. This CDR3 region has 15 residues. Unmatched junction bases numbered 11, after V lost 6 bases and J lost 4 bases. This chain's CDR3 is CASRTTQGLGETQYF. Written as DNA, the CDR3 is TGTGCCAGCAGGACCACACAGGGGTTAGGAGAGACCCAGTACTTC.

The rearrangement joins TRBV2 to TRBJ2-7; possible D gene TRBD1, 9 bases. Germline CDR1 and CDR2: SNHLY and FYNNEI. The CDR3 sequence is 14 residues long. V was cut by 6 bases and J by 3 bases, with 15 bases left in between. The CDR3 loop is CASSREGQGYEQYF. The CDR3 region has the DNA TGTGCCAGCAGCCGGGAGGGACAGGGCTACGAGCAGTACTTC.

This clone was detected once. The gene calls are TRBV28 and TRBJ1-6; possible D gene TRBD1, 6 bases. V lost 2 bases and J 7 bases, leaving 9 bases between the germline ends. The CDR3 totals 14 residues. CDR1 is MDHEN, CDR2 SYDVKM, per germline. The CDR3 DNA reads as TGTGCCAGCAGTTTACCCCAGGGGAATTCACCCCTCCACTTT. Its translation: CASSLPQGNSPLHF. Drawing the rest from reference TRBV28 and TRBJ1-6, the complete variable domain is DVKVTQSSRYLVKRTGEKVFLECVQDMDHENMFWYRQDPGLGLRLIYFSYDVKMKEKGDIPEGYSVSREKKERFSLILESASTNQTSMYLCASSLPQGNSPLHFGNGTRLTVT.

This chain joins TRBV7-8 and TRBJ2-1; TRBD2 might be the D (5 bases). V was cut by 6 bases and J by 6 bases, with 12 bases left in between. Germline values: CDR1 SGHVS, CDR2 FQNEAQ. The CDR3 totals 13 residues. CDR3 bases: TGTGCCAGCAGGCGGCTAGCAGTCAATGAGCAGTTCTTC. Translating it yields CASRRLAVNEQFF.

This clone was seen only once. The chain combines TRBV5-1 with TRBJ2-7; TRBD1 matches at 7 bases. Germline assignment: CDR1 SGHRS and CDR2 YFSETQ. Trimming removed 3 bases from V and 0 bases from J; junction bases left unmatched: 6. This CDR3 has 15 residues. In nucleotides, the CDR3 is TGCGCCAGCAGCTCAGGGACAGCTCTCTCCTACGAGCAGTACTTC. Its translation is CASSSGTALSYEQYF. Full variable domain (remainder filled in from reference TRBV5-1 and TRBJ2-7): KAGVTQTPRYLIKTRGQQVTLSCSPISGHRSVSWYQQTPGQGLQFLFEYFSETQRNKGNFPGRFSGRQFSNSRSEMNVSTLELGDSALYLCASSSGTALSYEQYFGPGTRLTVT.

V usage is TRBV7-9 and J usage is TRBJ2-1, with D unresolved. Germline CDR1 reads SEHNR; CDR2 reads FQNEAQ (reference sequence). Trimming took off 5 bases at V and 4 bases at J, with 15 bases between the two ends. This CDR3 is built from 15 residues. CDR3 sequence (DNA): TGTGCCAGCAGCCCCCCAGTGTCAGTTTACAATGAGCAGTTCTTC. Its protein is CASSPPVSVYNEQFF.